The 26 T cell receptor beta chains below were found in one sample sequenced in a study of T-cell memory formation after mild COVID-19 (dated by TCRdb to about 2021). Library preparation employed 5' RACE. Instrument used: Illumina NovaSeq 6000. TCRdb handled the public reads itself, with Q25 trimming in fastp and clone calling in MiXCR, and kept productive beta chains. Rows with a matching CDR3 protein are joined into one entry that keeps the most common DNA and genes. Present in this sample are about 180,000 distinct CDR3 sequences, roughly 18% of which were seen just once. 3% to 4.5% of the sample is in the top ten clones. Sample: PBMCs or a T cell subset sorted from them (not recorded which). These receptors were collected from a man between 18 and 29 years old who had mild COVID-19 (a few samples of this study predate the infection). The sample titles of this study are shuffled in the database, so cell type and time point are left out; the donor was told from shared clones.

The genes are TRBV20-1 and TRBJ2-5; 7 bases line up with TRBD1. Germline assignment: CDR1 DFQATT and CDR2 SNEGSKA (reference sequence). With 6 bases clipped from V and 2 bases from J, the junction kept 9 bases outside the gene matches. The CDR3 is made up of 14 amino acids. DNA for the CDR3: TGCAGTGCCAACCGGGACAGTCATCAAGAGACCCAGTACTTC. Translated: CSANRDSHQETQYF.

This clonotype was counted only a few times. This rearrangement joins TRBV7-2 to TRBJ1-5; D might be TRBD1 (5 bases). There are 15 residues in the CDR3. Germline V gives CDR1 SGHTA, CDR2 FQGNSA. The V gene lost 2 bases and the J gene lost 10 bases, with 18 bases spanning the gap. CDR3 coding DNA: TGTGCCAGCAGCTTAAGCTGGGGCCAGGGTTCTCCCCAGCATTTT. Amino acids: CASSLSWGQGSPQHF.

This sequence joins TRBV2 and TRBJ1-1; no clear D. The CDR3 consists of 13 residues. Germline CDR1 is SNHLY and CDR2 is FYNNEI. The ends were cut back, 6 bases at V and 5 bases at J, with 13 bases in the middle. The CDR3 DNA reads as TGTGCCAGCAGGTGCCTAGTACTGACTGAAGCTTTCTTT. Encoded protein: CASRCLVLTEAFF.

This clonotype showed up just a few times. As DNA, the CDR3 is TGTGCCAGCAGCTTGGCCTGGGGAGCGTCCTACGAGCAGTACTTC. Its translation is CASSLAWGASYEQYF. This rearrangement joins TRBV5-5 to TRBJ2-7; D perhaps matches TRBD2 (5 bases). V lost 0 bases and J 1 base, leaving 11 bases between the germline ends. CDR1 and CDR2 (germline): SGHKS, YYEKEE (reference sequence). The CDR3 has 15 amino acids.

This clonotype turned up a few times. J is TRBJ2-7 and V is TRBV20-1; a weak D match, TRBD2 (6 bases). The CDR3 sequence is 13 residues long. V was cut by 7 bases and J by 7 bases, with 20 bases left in between. Looked up from germline, CDR1 is DFQATT and CDR2 is SNEGSKA (reference sequence). CDR3 sequence reads: CSVTRRPGGEQYV. CDR3 nucleotides: TGCAGTGTCACCCGCAGACCTGGGGGGGAGCAGTACGTC.

The rearrangement links TRBV7-2 to TRBJ2-3; D is possibly TRBD2 (5 bases). The V end lost 1 base, the J end lost 0 bases, and 8 bases lay between the germline ends. The CDR3 totals 15 residues. The V gene's germline CDR1 is SGHTA and CDR2 FQGNSA. CDR3 amino acids: CASSLVDLSTDTQYF. The CDR3 nucleotides read TGTGCCAGCAGCTTAGTGGACTTAAGCACAGATACGCAGTATTTT.

The chain employs TRBV27 and TRBJ2-5; D may be TRBD1 (6 bases). Trimming removed 4 bases from V and 3 bases from J, with 9 bases in between. The CDR3 loop spans 13 amino acids. Germline loops: CDR1 MNHEY, CDR2 SMNVEV (reference sequence). The CDR3 coding sequence is TGTGCCAGCAGTTCCCGGACAGAAGAGACCCAGTACTTC. It is translated as CASSSRTEETQYF.

The V call is TRBV12-3 or TRBV12-4, the J call TRBJ2-3; possibly TRBD1 or TRBD2 for D (5 bases each). V lost 5 bases, J lost 5 bases, and 14 bases lay in between. The CDR3 is made up of 14 amino acids. The CDR3 is CASSPPGRGDTQYF. The CDR3 DNA is TGTGCCAGCAGTCCCCCGGGACGGGGAGATACGCAGTATTTT.

This clonotype was seen a handful of times. The V gene is TRBV9, the J gene TRBJ2-3; no firm D call. The CDR3 is 14 amino acids. The V gene's germline CDR1 is SGDLS and CDR2 YYNGEE. The V end lost 0 bases, the J end lost 4 bases, and 9 bases lay between the germline ends. The CDR3 is CASSVGLSADTQYF. DNA for the CDR3: TGTGCCAGCAGCGTAGGCTTGAGCGCAGATACGCAGTATTTT. Drawing the rest from reference TRBV9 and TRBJ2-3, the complete variable domain is DSGVTQTPKHLITATGQRVTLRCSPRSGDLSVYWYQQSLDQGLQFLIQYYNGEERAKGNILERFSAQQFPDLHSELNLSSLELGDSALYFCASSVGLSADTQYFGPGTRLTVL.

This clonotype occurred many times. The chain recombines TRBV7-8 with TRBJ2-1, with TRBD1 matching 8 bases. Germline V gene data show CDR1 as SGHVS and CDR2 as FQNEAQ. The CDR3 sequence is 15 residues long. Germline trimming cut 5 bases from V and 4 bases from J; bases unmatched to any gene: 7. CDR3 nucleotides: TGTGCCAGCAGCCCAGGGGGACAGGTGTACAATGAGCAGTTCTTC. It is translated as CASSPGGQVYNEQFF.

Worth noting for this clonotype: Its ends do not fully match the called genes, so a read error is possible. The rearrangement links TRBV6-5 to TRBJ2-1; D not certain. The germline CDR1 and CDR2 sequences are MNHEY and SVGAGI. This CDR3 contains 15 residues. CDR3 sequence: CASSYLSGTYNEKFF. The CDR3 DNA reads as TGTGCCAGCAGTTACTTGTCGGGCACTTACAATGAGAAGTTCTTC.

This clonotype was seen just once. The V call is TRBV6-5, the J call TRBJ2-5, with 8 bases identical to TRBD2. V shed 6 bases, J shed 5 bases, and the junction held 11 bases outside the gene matches. Germline assignment: CDR1 MNHEY and CDR2 SVGAGI. The CDR3 runs 15 residues. For the CDR3, the DNA is TGTGCCAGCAGCCGCCTCGGGAGGGGTGGGGAGACCCAGTACTTC. Translated, it gives CASSRLGRGGETQYF.

The genes are TRBV4-3 and TRBJ1-2; maybe TRBD1 (6 bases). The CDR3 has 14 residues. V shed 0 bases and J shed 8 bases, with 13 bases lying between them. Germline CDR1 reads LGHNA; CDR2 reads YSLEER. The CDR3 here is CASSQDLGAGGYTF. In DNA form, the CDR3 reads TGCGCCAGCAGCCAAGATTTGGGGGCCGGGGGCTACACCTTC.

This clonotype was observed a handful of times. CDR3 bases: TGTGCCAGCAACTCCGTGGGGGGCAACCAAGAGACCCAGTACTTC. It yields the protein CASNSVGGNQETQYF. The V gene is TRBV6-2 or TRBV6-3, the J gene TRBJ2-5; D is perhaps TRBD1 or TRBD2 (6 bases each). V was clipped by 7 bases and J by 0 bases, with 15 bases between them. The germline gives CDR1 MNHEY, CDR2 SVGEGT. This CDR3 has 15 residues.

There are many counts of this clonotype. The J gene is TRBJ2-1, the V gene TRBV2, with D possibly TRBD2 on 6 matching bases. Germline V gives CDR1 SNHLY, CDR2 FYNNEI. V gave up 3 bases and J gave up 4 bases, with 13 bases separating them. The CDR3 has 15 amino acids. The CDR3 loop reads CASSELTSPYNEQFF. In nucleotides, the CDR3 is TGTGCCAGCAGTGAGTTAACTAGCCCGTACAATGAGCAGTTCTTC. Full variable domain (missing parts from reference TRBV2 and TRBJ2-1): EPEVTQTPSHQVTQMGQEVILRCVPISNHLYFYWYRQILGQKVEFLVSFYNNEISEKSEIFDDQFSVERPDGSNFTLKIRSTKLEDSAMYFCASSELTSPYNEQFFGPGTRLTVL.

The chain employs TRBV7-2 and TRBJ2-5, with 7 bases that match TRBD2. In germline, CDR1 is SGHTA, CDR2 FQGNSA. Unmatched junction bases numbered 4, after V lost 2 bases and J lost 1 base. The CDR3 is made up of 15 amino acids. CDR3: CASSLPAGPQETQYF. CDR3 sequence (DNA): TGTGCCAGCAGCTTACCAGCGGGGCCCCAAGAGACCCAGTACTTC. Drawing the rest from reference TRBV7-2 and TRBJ2-5, the complete variable domain is GAGVSQSPSNKVTEKGKDVELRCDPISGHTALYWYRQSLGQGLEFLIYFQGNSAPDKSGLPSDRFSAERTGGSVSTLTIQRTQQEDSAVYLCASSLPAGPQETQYFGPGTRLLVL.

The V call is TRBV6-2 or TRBV6-3, the J call TRBJ2-3, with D possibly TRBD1 on 5 matching bases. CDR1 and CDR2 from the germline V gene are MNHEY and SVGEGT. This CDR3 has 14 residues. Between the trimmed V and J ends, which lost 7 bases and 5 bases, there was a span of 16 bases. Here the CDR3 reads CASNPVGLGDTQYF. The CDR3 region has the DNA TGTGCCAGCAATCCGGTGGGGCTTGGAGATACGCAGTATTTT.

This clonotype was seen a handful of times. This chain connects TRBV5-8 to TRBJ2-1, with 9 bases fitting TRBD1. The CDR3 is made up of 13 amino acids. The junction had 6 bases not matched to a gene; V was cut back by 7 bases and J by 7 bases. The germline V gene has CDR1 SGHTS and CDR2 YDEGEE. The CDR3 coding sequence is TGTGCCAGCGTAGGACAGGGGTGGAATGAGCAGTTCTTC. Residues: CASVGQGWNEQFF.

The chain combines TRBV12-3 or TRBV12-4 with TRBJ1-5; D uncertain. The V end lost 2 bases, the J end lost 4 bases, and 9 bases lay between the germline ends. The CDR3 extends over 14 amino acids. Here the CDR3 reads CASSLPSINQPQHF. CDR3 in DNA: TGTGCCAGCAGTTTACCCTCAATTAATCAGCCCCAGCATTTT.

This clonotype appeared a few times. This chain connects TRBV18 to TRBJ2-5, with D possibly being TRBD1 or TRBD2 (5 bases each). The CDR3 is 15 amino acids. Germline CDR1 and CDR2: KGHSH and LQKENI. The V end lost 4 bases, the J end lost 4 bases, and 16 bases lay between the germline ends. The CDR3 DNA reads TGTGCCAGCTCACTCAATAGAGAGGGGCGAGAGACCCAGTACTTC. It is translated as CASSLNREGRETQYF.

At least ten counts were recorded for this clonotype. The V call is TRBV7-2, the J call TRBJ2-2, with D possibly TRBD2 on 6 matching bases. Germline V CDR1 and CDR2: SGHTA, FQGNSA. This CDR3 comprises 17 residues. Trimming shortened V by 5 bases and J by 4 bases, and 20 bases separated the two germline ends. This chain's CDR3 is CASSRSSDYGGTGELFF. CDR3 coding DNA: TGTGCCAGCAGCCGTTCGTCGGACTACGGGGGCACCGGGGAGCTGTTTTTT.

The chain has TRBV7-2 and TRBJ2-7, with 8 positions matching TRBD1. The V gene's germline CDR1 is SGHTA and CDR2 FQGNSA. The CDR3 consists of 15 residues. The J segment lost 7 bases and the V segment lost 1 base, leaving 9 bases of the junction unmatched. CDR3 sequence reads: CASSLGQGSFYEQYV. The CDR3 DNA sequence: TGTGCCAGCAGCTTAGGACAGGGGAGTTTTTATGAGCAGTACGTC.

This clonotype was counted a few times. The CDR3 DNA sequence: TGTGCCAGCAGTTACTCACGGGGCCGAACCAGGTCCTACGAGCAGTACTTC. Its translation: CASSYSRGRTRSYEQYF. This chain uses TRBV6-2 or TRBV6-3 with TRBJ2-7, with D perhaps being TRBD1 or TRBD2 (5 bases each). CDR3 length: 17 amino acids. With 0 bases removed from V and 1 base from J, the gap between germline ends came to 16 bases. Germline assignment: CDR1 MNHEY and CDR2 SVGEGT.

The chain carries TRBV12-3 or TRBV12-4 and TRBJ2-5, with TRBD2 as a possible D gene (6 bases). The CDR3 has 15 residues. Trimming took off 6 bases at V and 4 bases at J, with 18 bases between the two ends. CDR3 amino acids: CASRGLPGEGETQYF. CDR3 sequence (DNA): TGTGCCAGCAGGGGTCTCCCGGGGGAAGGAGAGACCCAGTACTTC.

This clonotype was found a few times. The chain uses TRBV5-6 and TRBJ2-3; TRBD2 matches at 7 bases. V trimming: 7 bases; J trimming: 3 bases; junction bases outside the gene matches: 2. The CDR3 sequence is 12 residues long. CDR1 is SGHDT and CDR2 is YYEEEE in the germline V gene. The CDR3 is CASGRGTDTQYF. As DNA, the CDR3 is TGTGCCAGCGGGAGGGGAACAGATACGCAGTATTTT.

This clonotype occurred a few times. This chain joins TRBV30 and TRBJ1-5; no firm D call. This CDR3 is built from 12 residues. The germline gives CDR1 GTSNPN, CDR2 SVGIG (reference sequence). V dropped 2 bases and J dropped 9 bases, with 11 bases sitting between them. The CDR3 DNA follows: TGTGCCTGGAGTCCGGATTTCGGGCCCCAGCATTTT. It translates to CAWSPDFGPQHF.